Below are 28 T cell receptor beta chains sequenced from a single sample in a study of CD8 T cells in Susac syndrome. Random hexamers were used to reverse transcribe an amount of roughly 0.45 to 1 ug RNA. One entry per CDR3 protein, called by TCRdb with MiXCR from the immunoSEQ multiplex PCR reads. The table includes some 97,000 distinct CDR3 sequences, 95% detected once. Sequences were obtained from CD8+ T cells from PBMCs. All receptors derive from a human donor with Susac syndrome.

The count of this clonotype is one. The chain joins TRBV6-2 or TRBV6-3 to TRBJ2-7; 8 bases are a match to TRBD2. The CDR3 length is 14 residues. Germline V gives CDR1 MNHEY, CDR2 SVGEGT. The trim removed 7 bases at V and 4 bases at J, leaving 9 bases unmatched. The CDR3 reads CASTLGLGLYEQYF. As DNA, the CDR3 is TGTGCCAGCACCCTGGGACTAGGTCTGTACGAGCAGTACTTC.

The chain has TRBV29-1 and TRBJ1-2; D might be TRBD1 (5 bases). The germline CDR1 and CDR2 sequences are SQVTM and ANQGSEA. Trimming stripped 3 bases from V and 5 bases from J, with 7 bases between. The CDR3 has 11 residues. CDR3 region: CSVEGGYGYTF. The CDR3 DNA sequence: TGCAGCGTTGAGGGGGGATATGGCTACACCTTC. Drawing the rest from reference TRBV29-1 and TRBJ1-2, the complete variable domain is SAVISQKPSRDICQRGTSLTIQCQVDSQVTMMFWYRQQPGQSLTLIATANQGSEATYESGFVIDKFPISRPNLTFSTLTVSNMSPEDSSIYLCSVEGGYGYTFGSGTRLTVV.

The chain recombines TRBV29-1 with TRBJ2-1; D call uncertain. V was cut by 6 bases and J by 2 bases, with 11 bases left in between. Germline V CDR1 and CDR2: SQVTM, ANQGSEA. The CDR3 is 13 amino acids. In DNA form, the CDR3 reads TGCAGCGTCATCCACGGCCCCTACAATGAGCAGTTCTTC. It translates to CSVIHGPYNEQFF.

The chain employs TRBV13 and TRBJ2-5, with a tentative D call TRBD1 (5 bases). CDR1 is PRHDT, CDR2 FYEKMQ, per germline (reference sequence). The CDR3 spans 13 residues. V was shortened by 7 bases and J by 2 bases, with 11 bases between the two germline ends. The CDR3 reads CASTINRQETQYF. CDR3 sequence (DNA): TGTGCCAGCACCATAAACAGGCAAGAGACCCAGTACTTC.

The chain employs TRBV7-3 and TRBJ2-5; TRBD2 matches 7 bases. CDR3 length: 14 amino acids. Germline CDR1 reads SGHTA; CDR2 reads FQGTGA. Germline trimming cut 5 bases from V and 4 bases from J; bases unmatched to any gene: 7. The CDR3 DNA reads as TGTGCCAGCAGCCTCCTCGGGGGGATAGAGACCCAGTACTTC. Its protein product is CASSLLGGIETQYF.

This rearrangement joins TRBV7-2 to TRBJ2-3; D uncertain. CDR3 length equals 14 residues. The V end was cut by 7 bases, the J end by 2 bases, with 13 bases between. Germline-derived CDR1 and CDR2 are SGHTA and FQGNSA. CDR3 in amino acids: CASTSGLSTDTQYF. The CDR3 DNA follows: TGTGCCAGCACTTCTGGCTTATCCACAGATACGCAGTATTTT.

V is TRBV7-2 and J is TRBJ2-3; 7 bases map to TRBD2. Germline CDR1 and CDR2: SGHTA and FQGNSA. The V and J ends lost 4 bases and 9 bases, in that order; junction bases with no gene match: 10. The CDR3 has 14 amino acids. The CDR3 DNA sequence: TGTGCCAGCAGCTCCGTGGTTGAGCGGGACACGCAGTATTTT. The encoded protein is CASSSVVERDTQYF.

This clonotype appeared once. The rearrangement links TRBV2 to TRBJ2-5, with D tentatively TRBD2 (5 bases). The CDR3 consists of 13 residues. Germline loops: CDR1 SNHLY, CDR2 FYNNEI. Deletions cut 4 bases from V and 7 bases from J, with 13 bases between. The CDR3 coding sequence is TGTGCCAGCAGTGGGCTAGCCTTCGGGACCCAGTACTTC. Translating it yields CASSGLAFGTQYF. The variable domain in full, completed from reference TRBV2 and TRBJ2-5, reads EPEVTQTPSHQVTQMGQEVILRCVPISNHLYFYWYRQILGQKVEFLVSFYNNEISEKSEIFDDQFSVERPDGSNFTLKIRSTKLEDSAMYFCASSGLAFGTQYFGPGTRLLVL.

This chain uses TRBV3-1 with TRBJ2-7; 11 nucleotides agree with TRBD2. CDR3 length: 16 amino acids. From germline, CDR1 is LGHDT and CDR2 YNNKEL (reference sequence). V trimming: 4 bases; J trimming: 0 bases; junction bases outside the gene matches: 5. The CDR3 DNA is TGTGCCAGCAGCCCCCGACTAGCGGGGCCCTCCTACGAGCAGTACTTC. Amino acids: CASSPRLAGPSYEQYF.

The rearrangement joins TRBV28 to TRBJ2-5; no firm D call. The CDR3 spans 16 residues. The germline CDR1 and CDR2 sequences are MDHEN and SYDVKM. Trimming left V 6 bases short and J 4 bases short, with 21 bases between. The CDR3 reads CASSSFSTVKGETQYF. CDR3 DNA: TGTGCCAGCAGCTCCTTTTCGACGGTTAAGGGAGAGACCCAGTACTTC.

V is TRBV21-1 and J is TRBJ2-7; the table's D call, TRBD1, has no DNA check behind it. TRBV21-1 is described as a pseudogene. CDR3 size: 12 residues. The CDR3 is CASGQGNNEQYF. The CDR3 DNA is TGTGCCAGCGGACAGGGGAACAACGAGCAGTACTTC.

This chain connects TRBV5-6 to TRBJ2-6; 11 positions match TRBD1. Trimming took 1 base from V and 4 from J; bases not matched to a gene: 7. Germline CDR1 SGHDT, CDR2 YYEEEE. This CDR3 comprises 18 residues. DNA for the CDR3: TGTGCCAGCAGCTTGCCCCGGGACAGGGGGTGGGGGGCCAACGTCCTGACTTTC. Amino acids: CASSLPRDRGWGANVLTF.

The chain uses TRBV28 and TRBJ2-3; TRBD1 is a possible D gene (5 bases). Trimming removed 3 bases from V and 0 bases from J, with 10 bases in between. The CDR3 extends over 15 amino acids. Germline V gene lookup returns CDR1 MDHEN and CDR2 SYDVKM. CDR3 nucleotides: TGTGCCAGCAGTTTCCCAGGGTCTAGCACAGATACGCAGTATTTT. Translating it yields CASSFPGSSTDTQYF. Supplemented by reference TRBV28 and TRBJ2-3, the full variable domain reads DVKVTQSSRYLVKRTGEKVFLECVQDMDHENMFWYRQDPGLGLRLIYFSYDVKMKEKGDIPEGYSVSREKKERFSLILESASTNQTSMYLCASSFPGSSTDTQYFGPGTRLTVL.

J is TRBJ2-2 and V is TRBV7-6, with D uncertain. V was pared by 1 base and J by 5 bases, with 11 bases between. Germline V gene lookup returns CDR1 SGHVS and CDR2 FNYEAQ. There are 15 residues in the CDR3. CDR3 amino acids: CASSLVDSLTGELFF. CDR3 in DNA: TGTGCCAGCAGCTTAGTGGATTCCCTAACCGGGGAGCTGTTTTTT.

The chain carries TRBV11-2 and TRBJ2-5, with a tentative D call TRBD2 (5 bases). The CDR3 contains 14 residues. From germline, CDR1 is SGHAT and CDR2 FQNNGV. The V gene lost 2 bases and the J gene lost 5 bases, with 12 bases spanning the gap. The CDR3, as DNA: TGTGCCAGCAGCTTATACGGAGGCGGGGAGACCCAGTACTTC. Amino acid sequence: CASSLYGGGETQYF.

The chain uses TRBV18 and TRBJ1-2; 9 bases match TRBD1. The trim removed 5 bases at V and 6 bases at J, leaving 10 bases unmatched. The CDR3 loop spans 15 amino acids. Germline assignment: CDR1 KGHSH and CDR2 LQKENI. CDR3: CASSFRNRGLDGYTF. The CDR3 bases are TGTGCCAGCTCATTTAGAAACAGGGGGCTTGATGGCTACACCTTC.

The chain links TRBV3-1 to TRBJ2-1; no reliable D call. Germline lookup yields CDR1 LGHDT and CDR2 YNNKEL (reference sequence). The CDR3 has 15 residues. The V and J ends lost 4 bases and 3 bases respectively, with 13 bases between them. As DNA, the CDR3 is TGTGCCAGCAGCCCGGTAGTTGGAGACTACAATGAGCAGTTCTTC. Its translation is CASSPVVGDYNEQFF.

V gene TRBV7-3 combines with J gene TRBJ1-1, with unresolved D. Germline lookup yields CDR1 SGHTA and CDR2 FQGTGA. V lost 1 base, J lost 6 bases, and 12 bases lay in between. The CDR3 runs 14 residues. CDR3 residues: CASSLNVGSAEAFF. The CDR3 bases are TGTGCCAGCAGCTTAAACGTTGGAAGCGCTGAAGCTTTCTTT.

The rearrangement uses TRBV2 and TRBJ2-7, with a tentative D call TRBD2 (6 bases). The CDR3 sequence is 13 residues long. V gave up 11 bases and J gave up 1 base, with 15 bases separating them. Germline CDR1 is SNHLY and CDR2 is FYNNEI. CDR3 DNA sequence: TGTGCCGGTAACCGGGACTTGTCCTACGAGCAGTACTTC. This encodes CAGNRDLSYEQYF.

J is TRBJ2-1 and V is TRBV29-1; the D is unclear. With 3 bases removed from V and 0 bases from J, the gap between germline ends came to 6 bases. The CDR3 totals 13 residues. The germline CDR1 and CDR2 sequences are SQVTM and ANQGSEA. DNA of the CDR3: TGCAGCGTTGAGCTCCACTCCTACAATGAGCAGTTCTTC. Translated: CSVELHSYNEQFF.

The V and J genes are TRBV3-1 and TRBJ2-7, with TRBD2 as a possible D gene (5 bases). Looked up from germline, CDR1 is LGHDT and CDR2 is YNNKEL (reference sequence). The CDR3 length is 14 residues. Trimming took off 1 base at V and 3 bases at J, with 10 bases between the two ends. The CDR3 here is CASSQAQLDYEQYF. Written as DNA, the CDR3 is TGTGCCAGCAGCCAAGCTCAACTAGACTACGAGCAGTACTTC.

The chain links TRBV28 to TRBJ1-1; no definite D call. This CDR3 spans 11 amino acids. CDR1 MDHEN and CDR2 SYDVKM come from the germline V gene. Trimming pared 7 bases from V and 0 bases from J, leaving 3 bases between. CDR3 nucleotide sequence: TGTGCCAGCACCTTGAACACTGAAGCTTTCTTT. This gives the protein CASTLNTEAFF.

The chain links TRBV12-3 or TRBV12-4 to TRBJ2-5; perhaps D is TRBD1 or TRBD2 (6 bases each). Trimming shortened V by 3 bases and J by 5 bases, and 16 bases separated the two germline ends. The CDR3 runs to 15 residues. The CDR3 here is CASSLGLNRDETQYF. As DNA, the CDR3 is TGTGCCAGCAGTTTGGGACTTAACAGGGACGAGACCCAGTACTTC.

This sequence joins TRBV12-3 or TRBV12-4 and TRBJ2-1, with a weak D call TRBD1 (5 bases). The CDR3 has 11 residues. Trimming took 6 bases from V and 10 from J, leaving 10 bases between them. CDR3 coding DNA: TGTGCCAGCAGCCTACGACAGGAGCAGTTCTTC. Amino acid sequence: CASSLRQEQFF.

The chain carries TRBV12-3 or TRBV12-4 and TRBJ1-1; D unclear. CDR3 length: 14 residues. Between the trimmed V and J ends, which lost 0 bases and 8 bases, there was a span of 13 bases. The CDR3 bases are TGTGCCAGCAGTTTAGCGCGTGGACCGACAGAAGCTTTCTTT. Translation gives CASSLARGPTEAFF.

The rearrangement joins TRBV5-6 to TRBJ1-1, with D perhaps TRBD1 (5 bases). V was cut by 3 bases and J by 4 bases, with 7 bases left in between. The CDR3 length is 12 residues. Germline V gene lookup returns CDR1 SGHDT and CDR2 YYEEEE. CDR3 coding DNA: TGTGCCAGCAGCTCCAGGGTCACTGAAGCTTTCTTT. As protein: CASSSRVTEAFF.

The J gene is TRBJ2-2, the V gene TRBV6-5; 8 nucleotides align to TRBD1. This CDR3 comprises 15 residues. CDR1 is MNHEY and CDR2 is SVGAGI in the germline V gene. After removal of 2 bases from V and 1 base from J, the junction contained 0 bases not matched to a gene. The CDR3 region is CASSYGTGNTGELFF. CDR3 coding DNA: TGTGCCAGCAGTTACGGGACAGGGAACACCGGGGAGCTGTTTTTT.

V is TRBV6-5 and J is TRBJ1-5; D might be TRBD1 (6 bases). Germline V gene data show CDR1 as MNHEY and CDR2 as SVGAGI. Between the trimmed V and J ends, which lost 6 bases and 4 bases, there was a span of 16 bases. This CDR3 has 15 residues. CDR3 loop: CASRLGQGNNQPQHF. CDR3 bases: TGTGCCAGCAGGCTAGGGCAGGGGAATAATCAGCCCCAGCATTTT.